The subject of this entry is one T cell receptor (beta chain). This entry belongs to a study of blood T cell repertoires in COVID-19. Study as a whole: From T cells, B-cell-depleted T cells, or PBMCs came the material, which was cDNA or gDNA.

Germline V gene sequence: CDR1 SGHDT, CDR2 YYEEEE. The V gene end was trimmed by 4 bases and the J gene end by 3 bases; junction bases not matched to a gene: 7. The CDR3 is made up of 16 amino acids. Original processing notes: Scientists estimated how many nucleated cells there were by amplifying reference gene primers. Assay: immunoSEQ multiplex PCR; the TCRdb copy retains only in-frame clones and omits some. For V, J and clone size, that table is used; D and trimming come from the DNA. Counted here are some 160,000 clones, 70% to 90% occurring once; the ten biggest clones make up 4%. Specimen: peripheral blood. This chain joins TRBV5-6 and TRBJ2-1; TRBD2 matches at 10 bases. The TCR originated in a woman between 65 and 79 years old with acute or convalescent COVID-19. The chain's CDR3 is CASSPRTSGIYNEQFF. The CDR3 DNA is TGTGCCAGCAGCCCGAGGACTAGCGGAATCTACAATGAGCAGTTCTTC.